This is a list of T cell receptor beta chains from one sample in a study of blood T cell repertoires in COVID-19. Clones were read by immunoSEQ multiplex PCR, and TCRdb kept only the in-frame ones, dropping some. Of 150,000 to 160,000 clones in the sample, roughly 80% are singletons; the top ten hold 12%. Sequencing was done on a sample of peripheral blood. Receptors were obtained from a woman in her sixties or seventies with COVID-19, enrolled during active disease. Each CDR3 is given without its conserved first and last residue. Each record gives: J gene, clone size, V gene, CDR3 protein. Clone size is shown for a subset of rows, as once, few, many or a class of expanded clone.

TRBJ1-5,.,TRBV6-5,ASRGTDSNQPQH
TRBJ2-1,few,TRBV6-5,ASSYRSGSYNEQF
TRBJ2-1,.,TRBV6-6,ASSHIRGSGTYNEQF
TRBJ1-1,.,TRBV6-5,ASRLQVVSRTEAF
TRBJ1-2,.,TRBV7-9,ASSLAGVGYT
TRBJ2-1,.,TRBV5-1,ASSLGLAGTLSYNEQF
TRBJ1-2,once,TRBV3-1/TRBV3-2,ASSQEGVNYGYT
TRBJ1-1,once,TRBV7-3,ASSLGPQGARRNTEAF
TRBJ1-1,.,TRBV14,ASSITGQLSTEAF
TRBJ2-2,.,TRBV24-1,ATSEHMTGELF
TRBJ1-6,.,TRBV5-1,ASSRDSENSPLH
TRBJ2-1,.,TRBV6-6,ASSELNEQF
TRBJ2-3,.,TRBV21-1,ASSKALGGTDTQY
TRBJ1-6,.,TRBV2,ASTQRTGTDSPLH
TRBJ2-1,.,TRBV4-2,ASSRTGDPYNEQF
TRBJ1-5,.,TRBV19,ASSPGTAGLYSNQPQH
TRBJ2-5,.,TRBV25-1,ASSEPGGVKTQY
TRBJ2-2,.,TRBV7-3,ASSPGLAVNTGELF
TRBJ1-4,.,TRBV9,ASSVDMAGELF
TRBJ1-1,.,TRBV5-1,ASSSDSYGEAF
TRBJ2-5,.,TRBV18,ASSSGRSPQETQY
TRBJ1-5,.,TRBV6-5,ASSRGGYQPQH
TRBJ2-4,once,TRBV27,ASSNGQRLAKNIQY
TRBJ1-4,.,TRBV7-9,ASSNGGVANEKLF
TRBJ2-1,.,TRBV7-2,ASSLGLAHNEQF
TRBJ1-3,.,TRBV5-1,ASSRDTTSGNTIY
TRBJ2-1,.,TRBV19,ASSNQPLGYNEQF
TRBJ2-5,.,TRBV7-2,ASSSQGAGGETQY
TRBJ1-4,.,TRBV6-1,ASSEIMGPLNEKLF
TRBJ2-3,.,TRBV19,ASSAYRGSTDTQY
TRBJ2-1,.,TRBV19,ASSGLTSGSYNEQF
TRBJ1-3,.,TRBV9,ASSQSVEGNTIY
TRBJ2-2,.,TRBV7-2,ASSLSRATGELF
TRBJ1-2,few,TRBV6-5,ASSTSGSGIYGYT
TRBJ1-2,once,TRBV5-1,ASTLVAGAGYGYT
TRBJ2-7,.,TRBV10-3,AISEGQGRYEQY
TRBJ1-1,.,TRBV12-2,ASRLETERVTEAF
TRBJ1-1,.,TRBV7-3,ASSLGGTGAQAF
TRBJ2-2,.,TRBV5-8,ASSYTNTGELF
TRBJ1-5,.,TRBV19,ASSPAGMWGNQPQH
TRBJ2-2,.,TRBV2,ASKVSVFGRELF
TRBJ2-7,.,TRBV19,ASSIDVRGTNEQY
TRBJ2-2,.,TRBV3-1/TRBV3-2,ASQSGTGITGELF
TRBJ1-1,.,TRBV7-9,ASSPIGRAQGVNTEAF
TRBJ1-5,.,TRBV27,ASSALGLGGANQPQH
TRBJ2-3,.,TRBV4-1,ASFSGNTQY
TRBJ1-2,once,TRBV6-6,ASLSPGRGTDYGYT
TRBJ1-2,.,TRBV5-1,ASSSTYRAQGGYT
TRBJ2-4,.,TRBV28,ASSLGLAGNIQY
TRBJ2-1,.,TRBV11-2,ASSLSPRSGEQF
TRBJ2-2,.,TRBV18,ASSPRGQSPGELF
TRBJ1-1,.,TRBV14,ASSPLVVNTEAF
TRBJ2-3,once,TRBV5-6,ASSLVTSGRNTDTQY
TRBJ1-6,.,TRBV6-5,ASKVGLNSPLH
TRBJ2-3,.,TRBV7-9,ASSPVNSPQSDTQY
TRBJ2-2,few,TRBV5-1,ASSLLREGHSGELF
TRBJ1-2,.,TRBV14,ASSPLTGRSTTYGYT
TRBJ1-1,.,TRBV13,ASSFTGGTEAF
TRBJ1-5,.,TRBV18,ASSPQEGAGNQPQH